This T cell receptor beta chain derives from a study of naive and memory T cell subsets. Study findings and constraints: In naive cells, over 85% of TCR sequences were seen only once. A few larger clonotypes appeared in naive repertoires, especially CD8, possibly memory cells re-expressing CD45RA. From naive to CM, EM and EMRA, diversity decreased and Gini increased.

There are a few counts of this clonotype. The antigen is unknown. Both TRBC1 and TRBC2 were covered by a beta constant-region primer of two equimolar oligonucleotides. Four rounds of PCR amplified the ligated cDNA using nested alpha and beta constant-region primers plus SP2. MiXCR, applied by TCRdb to the UMI-ligation and nested PCR reads, yields one record per CDR3 protein. The sample yields over 80,000 distinct CDR3 sequences, approximately 10% seen once. The ends were cut back, 3 bases at V and 6 bases at J, with 13 bases in the middle. Germline values: CDR1 SEHNR, CDR2 FQNEAQ (reference sequence). The CDR3 has 14 amino acids. After the first PCR, alpha and beta chain libraries were processed separately.

The material sequenced was naive CD4+ T cells from blood. The source is a human donor in good health. This rearrangement joins TRBV7-9 to TRBJ2-3; D call uncertain. The CDR3 sequence: CASSFARNGDTQYF. The DNA for the CDR3 is TGTGCCAGCAGCTTCGCGCGCAATGGGGATACGCAGTATTTT.